This T cell receptor beta chain was identified during a study of blood T cell repertoires in COVID-19 (dated by TCRdb to between 2020 and 2021). At the level of the whole study: The collaborator samples originated in the United States, Italy and Spain and spanned the acute and convalescent phases of COVID-19. The material from the prospective study consisted of cDNA or gDNA derived from T cells, B-cell-depleted T cells, or PBMCs. Subjects who had been exposed to COVID-19, were actively infected with it, or had recovered from it provided the deeply sampled blood TCRbeta repertoires that made up the dataset. A freely available public database, intended as a resource for researchers studying the immune response to SARS-CoV-2, is where the repertoires were released. Samples were obtained from the ongoing ImmuneRACE study (first 160 participants) and from 1,000 to 1,500 subjects provided by 6 global collaborators. Nearly every sample came with metadata listing a de-identified subject ID, COVID-19 status, age in years and sex. Where available, HLA class I and class II types were obtained from metadata supplied by the sample provider rather than from assay-based typing.

TCRbeta CDR3 regions were amplified from genomic DNA using the immunoSEQ Assay, a bias-controlled multiplex PCR. As for the authors' bioinformatics: Nucleated cell counts per sample were estimated from amplification of reference gene primers within the assay. Sequence reads were collapsed and filtered to measure the absolute abundance of every unique TCRbeta CDR3 rearrangement. For each sample, productive Simpson clonality was calculated as the square root of Simpson's diversity index over productive rearrangements. Entries here come from immuneACCESS through TCRdb and include only in-frame sequences with V and J called. Some clones fail to appear in such tables; in the studies checked, an unresolved V gene covers under half of the shortfall, and the cause of the remainder is unknown. Clonal size and the V and J genes are those of that table, whereas D and trimming came from the DNA. The sample includes some 300,000 clones, with 90% observed a single time. The leading ten clones occupy 6% to 8% of the sample.

In Seattle, one collaborating source enrolled patients while the infection was active and tracked those patients longitudinally over the course of disease. Each collaborating institution followed its own protocols to collect whole blood in K2EDTA tubes. For TCRbeta analysis, collaborators shipped samples in one of three forms: frozen whole blood, isolated PBMCs, or DNA extracted from either of those sample types. About this clone itself: Its antigen remains undetermined. No much larger clone is present one base from it, and per-base qualities are unavailable.

Its CDR3 holds 15 amino acids, cysteine through phenylalanine. Only the CDR3 portion is preserved as DNA: 45 bases, with reading frame beginning at the first base. Looking up the germline V gene yields CDR1 SGHAT and CDR2 FQNNGV. From V the trimming removes 4 bases and from J it removes 4 bases, while the gene matches leave 7 bases of the junction unaccounted for. Study-level results and caveats: The quantity of clinical and demographic metadata differed by source and by participant and was supplied without curation.

Sequenced sample: peripheral blood. The receptor's source is a woman aged 50 to 60 with COVID-19, enrolled during active disease. The V gene is TRBV11-2 and the J gene is TRBJ1-5; a stretch of 7 junction bases matches TRBD1. The CDR3 reads as follows: CASSSRTGQNQPQHF. The bases are TGTGCCAGCAGCTCTCGGACAGGACAAAATCAGCCCCAGCATTTT. Reference TRBV11-2 and TRBJ1-5 proteins supply the regions before and after the CDR3; the full variable domain is: EAGVAQSPRYKIIEKRQSVAFWCNPISGHATLYWYQQILGQGPKLLIQFQNNGVVDDSQLPKDRFSAERLKGVDSTLKIQPAKLEDSAVYLCASSSRTGQNQPQHFGDGTRLSIL.